This TCR beta chain was sequenced for a study of blood T cells in healthy people across ages. Unmatched junction bases numbered 11, after V lost 8 bases and J lost 1 base. Germline CDR1 SEHNR, CDR2 FQNEAQ (reference sequence). The CDR3 is made up of 16 amino acids. PBMCs, at least 7 million per sample, were isolated. For the second PCR, which ran for roughly 6 to 12 cycles, a sample-barcoded 5' primer and a J-beta primer mix were used. Individual samples furnished no less than 3 million CDR3-containing paired-end reads apiece. TCRdb independently ran MiXCR on the 5' RACE reads; one entry per CDR3 protein. This table has some 930,000 distinct CDR3 sequences, 29% appearing once. These same records also appear under a second study, on T cells of mothers and their children. That work adds: For unrelated pairs as for related ones, thymic selection shapes TCR recombination output similarly.

This sequence was found in a woman aged 40-49 years in good health. This chain links TRBV7-9 with TRBJ2-4, with 7 bases fitting TRBD1. Input material: blood. CDR3 residues: CASQQRQGEAKNIQYF. DNA of the CDR3: TGTGCCAGCCAACAAAGACAGGGTGAGGCCAAAAACATTCAGTACTTC.